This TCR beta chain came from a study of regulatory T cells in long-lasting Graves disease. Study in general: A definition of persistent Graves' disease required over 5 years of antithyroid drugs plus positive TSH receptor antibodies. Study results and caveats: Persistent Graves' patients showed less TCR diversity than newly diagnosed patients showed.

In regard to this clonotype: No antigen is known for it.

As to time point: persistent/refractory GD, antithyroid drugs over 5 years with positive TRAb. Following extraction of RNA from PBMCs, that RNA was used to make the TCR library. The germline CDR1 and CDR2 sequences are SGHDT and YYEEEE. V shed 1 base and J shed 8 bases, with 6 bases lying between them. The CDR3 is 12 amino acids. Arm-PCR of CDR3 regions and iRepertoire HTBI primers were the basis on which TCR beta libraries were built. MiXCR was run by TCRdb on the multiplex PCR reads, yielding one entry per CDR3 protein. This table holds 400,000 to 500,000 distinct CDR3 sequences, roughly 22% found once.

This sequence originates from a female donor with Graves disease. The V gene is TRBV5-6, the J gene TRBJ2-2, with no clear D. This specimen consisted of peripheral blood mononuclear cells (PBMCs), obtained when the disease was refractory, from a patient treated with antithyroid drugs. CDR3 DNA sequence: TGTGCCAGCAGCTTGAGGCGGGGGGAGCTGTTTTTT. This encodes CASSLRRGELFF.